The 26 T cell receptor beta chains below come from one sample, sequenced in a study of blood T cell repertoires in COVID-19. TCRdb's table, derived via immunoSEQ multiplex PCR, lists solely in-frame clones and lacks some. The sample carries 150,000 to 200,000 clones, 85% to 95% recorded once. Sequenced input: peripheral blood. These receptors all come from a woman in her sixties or seventies with COVID-19, enrolled during active disease.

The chain combines TRBV5-5 with TRBJ1-1; possibly TRBD1 for D (5 bases). The germline CDR1 and CDR2 sequences are SGHKS and YYEKEE (reference sequence). The CDR3 runs to 14 residues. Trimming cost V 2 bases and J 5 bases, with 13 bases left between them. The CDR3, as DNA: TGTGCCAGCAGCTTAACCCAGGGCTTGACTGAAGCTTTCTTT. Its translation: CASSLTQGLTEAFF.

This chain links TRBV5-4 with TRBJ1-2, with a possible D match to TRBD1 (5 bases). This CDR3 is 15 amino acids long. Germline V lookup: CDR1 SGHNT, CDR2 YYREEE (reference sequence). With 4 bases removed from V and 2 bases from J, the gap between germline ends came to 15 bases. Written as DNA, the CDR3 is TGTGCCAGCAGCCAAAAGCCGACAGTGAACTATGGCTACACCTTC. Translation: CASSQKPTVNYGYTF.

The chain employs TRBV6-1 and TRBJ1-2; D remains ambiguous. Germline V gene sequence: CDR1 MNHNS, CDR2 SASEGT. With 0 bases removed from V and 7 bases from J, the gap between germline ends came to 12 bases. The CDR3 is 14 amino acids. CDR3 nucleotide sequence: TGTGCCAGCAGTGAAGCGCGGAGGGTGGGTGGCTACACCTTC. The encoded protein is CASSEARRVGGYTF.

About this clone itself: Compared with germline, one end of the junction differs, possibly owing to a read error. V gene TRBV7-9 combines with J gene TRBJ1-2; TRBD1 agrees at 8 bases. This CDR3 comprises 10 residues. Germline V CDR1 and CDR2: SEHNR, FQNEAQ (reference sequence). CDR3 sequence (DNA): TGTGCCAGCAGCTCGGACAGGGTGTCCTTC. Encoded protein: CASSSDRVSF.

The chain uses TRBV7-9 and TRBJ2-2; D call uncertain. Trimming removed 5 bases from V and 3 bases from J, with 10 bases in between. There are 14 residues in the CDR3. The germline CDR1 and CDR2 sequences are SEHNR and FQNEAQ (reference sequence). CDR3 coding DNA: TGTGCCAGCAGCCCGCGAAGCCACACCGGGGAGCTGTTTTTT. It codes for CASSPRSHTGELFF.

This clone was detected once. V and J are TRBV6-5 and TRBJ2-2, with D maybe TRBD2 (5 bases). Between the trimmed V and J ends, which lost 4 bases and 2 bases, there was a span of 11 bases. Germline CDR1 is MNHEY and CDR2 is SVGAGI. This CDR3 is built from 15 residues. CDR3 DNA: TGTGCCAGCAGTTTCGGCAGGACTAACACCGGGGAGCTGTTTTTT. Its translation is CASSFGRTNTGELFF.

J is TRBJ1-5 and V is TRBV2; D not resolved. Trimming shortened V by 6 bases and J by 3 bases, and 6 bases separated the two germline ends. The CDR3 length is 12 residues. Per the germline V gene, CDR1 is SNHLY and CDR2 is FYNNEI. The DNA of the CDR3 is TGTGCCAGCAGCCGGGACAATCAGCCCCAGCATTTT. As protein: CASSRDNQPQHF.

The rearrangement links TRBV11-2 to TRBJ1-2; tentative D call: TRBD1 (6 bases). Per germline, CDR1 SGHAT and CDR2 FQNNGV. This CDR3 spans 19 amino acids. The V gene lost 0 bases and the J gene lost 1 base, with 21 bases spanning the gap. For the CDR3, the DNA is TGTGCCAGCAGCTTAGACAGGGGATTCCTCGACGCCCTTAACTATGGCTACACCTTC. Translated, it gives CASSLDRGFLDALNYGYTF.

Only one count was recorded for this clone. This sequence joins TRBV9 and TRBJ1-4, with D possibly being TRBD1 (5 bases). Germline loops: CDR1 SGDLS, CDR2 YYNGEE. Trimming pared 0 bases from V and 6 bases from J, leaving 9 bases between. The CDR3 covers 14 residues. This CDR3 is CASSVDRMDEKLFF. The CDR3, as DNA: TGTGCCAGCAGCGTAGACAGGATGGATGAAAAACTGTTTTTT. The complete variable domain, with remaining parts taken from reference TRBV9 and TRBJ1-4, reads DSGVTQTPKHLITATGQRVTLRCSPRSGDLSVYWYQQSLDQGLQFLIQYYNGEERAKGNILERFSAQQFPDLHSELNLSSLELGDSALYFCASSVDRMDEKLFFGSGTQLSVL.

The gene calls are TRBV7-9 and TRBJ1-4; maybe TRBD1 (6 bases). Germline V gene lookup returns CDR1 SEHNR and CDR2 FQNEAQ (reference sequence). V was clipped by 3 bases and J by 4 bases, with 12 bases between them. The CDR3 extends over 15 amino acids. The chain's CDR3 is CASSLGGGVNEKLFF. CDR3 coding DNA: TGTGCCAGCAGCTTGGGCGGGGGCGTTAATGAAAAACTGTTTTTT.

The chain is built from TRBV7-3 and TRBJ2-2; TRBD2 aligns across 10 bases. The V gene's germline CDR1 is SGHTA and CDR2 FQGTGA. The V segment lost 5 bases and the J segment 2 bases; nucleotides outside the gene matches: 5. There are 16 residues in the CDR3. The CDR3 DNA reads as TGTGCCAGCAGCCCAATAGCGGGGGGTAACACCGGGGAGCTGTTTTTT. Translating gives CASSPIAGGNTGELFF.

The chain combines TRBV5-1 with TRBJ1-1, with 7 bases fitting TRBD1. Losses at the gene ends were 3 bases for V and 1 base for J; bases not matched to a gene: 6. The CDR3 is made up of 15 amino acids. CDR1 and CDR2 from the germline V gene are SGHRS and YFSETQ. CDR3 protein: CASSYAGTANTEAFF. The CDR3 bases are TGCGCCAGCAGCTATGCCGGGACAGCGAACACTGAAGCTTTCTTT.

The chain carries TRBV5-6 and TRBJ2-7; 11 bases are shared with TRBD1. Looked up from germline, CDR1 is SGHDT and CDR2 is YYEEEE. This CDR3 has 16 residues. The ends lost 0 bases at V and 3 bases at J; junction bases unmatched: 5. Here the CDR3 reads CASSLGTGGSGYEQYF. In DNA, the CDR3 is TGTGCCAGCAGCTTGGGGACAGGGGGCAGTGGCTACGAGCAGTACTTC.

This clone was seen a single time. The chain carries TRBV18 and TRBJ1-3; tentative D call: TRBD1 (5 bases). Trimming cost V 0 bases and J 3 bases, with 21 bases left between them. From germline, CDR1 is KGHSH and CDR2 LQKENI. The CDR3 contains 19 residues. The CDR3 sequence is CASSPPMGSGQNLGNTIYF. The CDR3, as DNA: TGTGCCAGCTCACCACCAATGGGTTCAGGGCAAAACCTTGGAAACACCATATATTTT.

This chain joins TRBV4-1 and TRBJ2-7, with 7 nucleotides matching TRBD1. Germline V lookup: CDR1 MGHRA, CDR2 YSYEKL. The CDR3 loop spans 16 amino acids. J gave up 4 bases and V 4 bases, and 13 bases lay outside the gene matches. The CDR3 region has the DNA TGCGCCAGCAGCCGCCTAGACAGGGCTCTTCGGTACGAGCAGTACTTC. Its protein is CASSRLDRALRYEQYF.

The gene calls are TRBV6-2 or TRBV6-3 and TRBJ1-5; TRBD1 agrees at 7 bases. V lost 2 bases and J lost 3; bases outside the gene matches: 10. Per germline, CDR1 MNHEY and CDR2 SVGEGT. This CDR3 region has 17 residues. In nucleotides, the CDR3 is TGTGCCAGCAGTTACGGCGGAGGGGGCCTCTTCAATCAGCCCCAGCATTTT. It translates to CASSYGGGGLFNQPQHF.

The chain recombines TRBV7-3 with TRBJ2-5; 12 bases are a match to TRBD2. The CDR3 has 15 residues. The V segment lost 3 bases and the J segment 4 bases; nucleotides outside the gene matches: 3. From germline, CDR1 is SGHTA and CDR2 FQGTGA. CDR3 nucleotide sequence: TGTGCCAGCAGCTTGGAGGGACTAGCGGGAGAGACCCAGTACTTC. Translation: CASSLEGLAGETQYF.

This chain joins TRBV10-3 and TRBJ2-5, with TRBD2 matching over 10 bases. Germline CDR1 and CDR2: ENHRY and SYGVKD. With 4 bases clipped from V and 2 bases from J, the junction kept 4 bases outside the gene matches. This CDR3 spans 15 amino acids. The CDR3 DNA is TGTGCCATCAGTGTGATTAGCGGGGGGCAAGAGACCCAGTACTTC. Translating it yields CAISVISGGQETQYF.

This clone occurred once. This sequence joins TRBV5-6 and TRBJ2-7, with 7 bases matching TRBD1. Trimming at V came to 4 bases and at J to 3 bases, leaving 7 bases not matched to a gene. The CDR3 length is 14 residues. The V gene's germline CDR1 is SGHDT and CDR2 YYEEEE. CDR3: CASSRDRAGYEQYF. DNA for the CDR3: TGTGCCAGCAGCCGAGACAGGGCGGGCTACGAGCAGTACTTC.

The genes are TRBV19 and TRBJ1-2; D may be TRBD1 (6 bases). CDR3 length equals 13 residues. Trimming took off 5 bases at V and 2 bases at J, with 9 bases between the two ends. CDR1 is LNHDA, CDR2 SQIVND, per germline (reference sequence). CDR3: CASSPTGNYGYTF. DNA of the CDR3: TGTGCCAGTAGTCCCACAGGGAACTATGGCTACACCTTC.

The V call is TRBV30, the J call TRBJ1-3, with TRBD1 matching 7 bases. J lost 2 bases, V lost 2 bases, and 3 bases had no gene match. This CDR3 contains 14 residues. CDR1 is GTSNPN, CDR2 SVGIG, per germline (reference sequence). DNA of the CDR3: TGTGCCTGGAGTCGAGGGGGCACTGGAAACACCATATATTTT. Its translation is CAWSRGGTGNTIYF.

With regard to this clone: This CDR3 is also generated by other DNA sequences in the sample. This chain uses TRBV6-1 with TRBJ1-2; 10 positions match TRBD1. After removal of 0 bases from V and 6 bases from J, the junction contained 1 base not matched to a gene. The CDR3 sequence is 14 residues long. In germline, CDR1 is MNHNS, CDR2 SASEGT. Written as DNA, the CDR3 is TGTGCCAGCAGTGAAGCGGGACAGGGGAATGGCTACACCTTC. It is translated as CASSEAGQGNGYTF.

The chain links TRBV7-2 to TRBJ1-5; D gene uncertain. The V gene lost 3 bases and the J gene lost 6 bases, with 18 bases spanning the gap. Germline loops: CDR1 SGHTA, CDR2 FQGNSA. The CDR3 totals 16 residues. The CDR3 bases are TGTGCCAGCAGCTTCGGAGGGATGGGGTCGGGTCAGCCCCAGCATTTT. This codes for CASSFGGMGSGQPQHF.

This clone was detected only once. The chain combines TRBV20-1 with TRBJ1-3; D gene ambiguous. CDR3 length equals 11 residues. Trimming cost V 2 bases and J 15 bases, with 14 bases left between them. Germline CDR1 reads DFQATT; CDR2 reads SNEGSKA (reference sequence). Here the CDR3 DNA reads TGCAGTGCTAGACTGGGCGGGCGAGAATATTTT. Protein: CSARLGGREYF.

This chain connects TRBV5-4 to TRBJ1-2; D may be TRBD1 (5 bases). V gave up 0 bases and J gave up 4 bases, with 10 bases separating them. Looked up from germline, CDR1 is SGHNT and CDR2 is YYREEE (reference sequence). CDR3 size: 14 residues. CDR3: CASSLAGTPYGYTF. CDR3 nucleotide sequence: TGTGCCAGCAGCTTGGCAGGGACTCCCTATGGCTACACCTTC.

This sequence joins TRBV19 and TRBJ1-1, with 7 nucleotides matching TRBD1. Trimming took 3 bases from V and 6 from J; bases not matched to a gene: 7. CDR3 length: 14 residues. Germline loops: CDR1 LNHDA, CDR2 SQIVND (reference sequence). The CDR3 reads CASSIGLGQAEAFF. The CDR3 DNA follows: TGTGCCAGTAGTATCGGCCTCGGACAGGCTGAAGCTTTCTTT.